The 32 T cell receptor beta chains below come from one sample, sequenced in a study of early T cells in non-severe SARS-CoV-2 infection. TCRdb reanalysed the 5' RACE reads using MiXCR and keeps one entry per CDR3 protein. The sample has about 69,000 distinct CDR3 sequences, under 9.5% seen once; the top ten hold 5.9%. Sequenced sample: whole blood. These TCRs come from an adult who was a healthcare worker with PCR-confirmed SARS-CoV-2 infection or an uninfected control (not recorded which).

This rearrangement joins TRBV11-3 to TRBJ2-1; D may be TRBD2 (5 bases). This CDR3 is built from 15 residues. V was shortened by 0 bases and J by 1 base, with 7 bases between the two germline ends. CDR1 and CDR2 (germline): SGHNT, YENEEA. The CDR3 region is CASSLEIASYNEQFF. As DNA, the CDR3 is TGTGCCAGCAGCTTAGAAATAGCGTCCTACAATGAGCAGTTCTTC.

The chain couples TRBV20-1 to TRBJ2-1; D perhaps matches TRBD1 (5 bases). This CDR3 is 13 amino acids long. V was trimmed by 4 bases and J by 7 bases, leaving 14 bases between them. In germline, CDR1 is DFQATT, CDR2 SNEGSKA (reference sequence). The CDR3 reads CSAIRQPANEQFF. Here the CDR3 DNA reads TGCAGTGCTATACGACAGCCTGCGAATGAGCAGTTCTTC.

The rearrangement joins TRBV29-1 to TRBJ1-1; weak D call: TRBD1 (5 bases). The V and J ends lost 0 bases and 6 bases respectively, with 11 bases between them. CDR1 and CDR2 from the germline V gene are SQVTM and ANQGSEA. The CDR3 has 13 amino acids. In DNA form, the CDR3 reads TGCAGCGTTGAAGAATACCAGGGAGCTGAAGCTTTCTTT. Its translation: CSVEEYQGAEAFF.

This clonotype was seen at least ten times. The V and J genes are TRBV4-3 and TRBJ2-1; perhaps TRBD2 as D (5 bases). This CDR3 region has 17 residues. Trimming removed 0 bases at V and 9 bases at J, with 21 bases between. CDR1 is LGHNA and CDR2 is YSLEER in the germline V gene. The CDR3 sequence: CASSQDRTGSFSREQFF. The CDR3 DNA is TGCGCCAGCAGCCAAGATAGAACGGGGAGCTTCTCGCGTGAGCAGTTCTTC.

The chain carries TRBV4-3 and TRBJ2-7; D perhaps matches TRBD2 (6 bases). The CDR3 covers 16 residues. V was pared by 1 base and J by 9 bases, with 22 bases between. The V gene's germline CDR1 is LGHNA and CDR2 YSLEER. CDR3 in amino acids: CASSQATRRELLGQYF. Here the CDR3 DNA reads TGCGCCAGCAGCCAAGCTACGCGTCGGGAGCTCCTTGGGCAGTACTTC.

This clonotype was seen many times. The chain combines TRBV7-2 with TRBJ2-4; TRBD2 matches at 9 bases. The CDR3 spans 16 residues. V was clipped by 6 bases and J by 0 bases; unmatched bases: 6. Germline V gene sequence: CDR1 SGHTA, CDR2 FQGNSA. The CDR3 DNA reads TGTGCCAGCAGTTTACTAGCGGGTGTAGCCAAAAACATTCAGTACTTC. Residues: CASSLLAGVAKNIQYF.

This clonotype was recorded many times. The chain has TRBV29-1 and TRBJ1-2, with D possibly being TRBD1 (5 bases). CDR3 size: 12 residues. Per the germline V gene, CDR1 is SQVTM and CDR2 is ANQGSEA. V was pared by 3 bases and J by 8 bases, with 13 bases between. The CDR3 protein is CSVEGSGQGYTF. Here the CDR3 DNA reads TGCAGCGTTGAGGGTTCGGGGCAGGGCTACACCTTC.

The gene calls are TRBV12-3 or TRBV12-4 and TRBJ1-2, with 8 bases lining up with TRBD1. The CDR3 has 13 amino acids. V trimming: 3 bases; J trimming: 6 bases; junction bases outside the gene matches: 3. CDR3 region: CASSFGQGNGYTF. CDR3 nucleotides: TGTGCCAGCAGTTTCGGACAGGGAAATGGCTACACCTTC.

This clonotype appeared a few times. The J gene is TRBJ2-5, the V gene TRBV20-1, with 7 bases that match TRBD2. The CDR3 runs 12 residues. Germline CDR1 DFQATT, CDR2 SNEGSKA (reference sequence). V lost 6 bases and J lost 4; bases outside the gene matches: 5. This CDR3 is CSAEPSGETQYF. The DNA of the CDR3 is TGCAGTGCCGAACCTAGCGGAGAGACCCAGTACTTC.

This chain joins TRBV6-6 and TRBJ2-4; D gene ambiguous. The CDR3 contains 19 residues. Trimming shortened V by 5 bases and J by 1 base, and 24 bases separated the two germline ends. Germline lookup yields CDR1 MNHNY and CDR2 SVGAGI (reference sequence). The DNA for the CDR3 is TGTGCCAGCAGTCCCACCACACGCGGCGTCGATAGGGCCAAAAACATTCAGTACTTC. It translates to CASSPTTRGVDRAKNIQYF.

In this sample, this clonotype turned up many times. V usage is TRBV29-1 and J usage is TRBJ2-5, with 7 bases that match TRBD2. The germline V gene encodes CDR1 SQVTM and CDR2 ANQGSEA. This CDR3 region has 15 residues. With V trimmed by 0 bases and J by 0 bases, 4 bases remained unmatched. This CDR3 is CSVEEWAGDQETQYF. CDR3 DNA sequence: TGCAGCGTTGAAGAATGGGCGGGGGACCAAGAGACCCAGTACTTC.

This clonotype came up many times. The chain couples TRBV7-3 to TRBJ2-1, with D possibly matching TRBD2 (6 bases). Trimming cost V 2 bases and J 7 bases, with 15 bases left between them. Germline values: CDR1 SGHTA, CDR2 FQGTGA. This CDR3 spans 15 amino acids. Here the CDR3 DNA reads TGTGCCAGCAGCTTACAGGAGGGGCGAGAGAATGAGCAGTTCTTC. It codes for CASSLQEGRENEQFF.

The J gene is TRBJ2-3, the V gene TRBV7-2; D possibly matches TRBD1 or TRBD2 (6 bases each). The CDR3 extends over 14 amino acids. From germline, CDR1 is SGHTA and CDR2 FQGNSA. The V and J ends lost 4 bases and 4 bases respectively, with 12 bases between them. The CDR3 DNA follows: TGTGCCAGCAGCTGGATCGGGGGCTCAGATACGCAGTATTTT. Its translation: CASSWIGGSDTQYF.

This clonotype was picked up many times. The gene calls are TRBV7-2 and TRBJ2-5; a possible D gene is TRBD1 (5 bases). The CDR3 runs 13 residues. Trimming took 5 bases from V and 5 from J, leaving 12 bases between them. Looked up from germline, CDR1 is SGHTA and CDR2 is FQGNSA. CDR3 protein: CASSLGLGETQYF. CDR3 coding DNA: TGTGCCAGCAGCCTGGGGCTGGGGGAGACCCAGTACTTC.

The chain uses TRBV20-1 and TRBJ2-7; D not resolved. Looked up from germline, CDR1 is DFQATT and CDR2 is SNEGSKA (reference sequence). With 5 bases removed from V and 7 bases from J, the gap between germline ends came to 27 bases. The CDR3 is 16 residues long. The CDR3 DNA is TGCAGTGCTTTGAAATTGACTGGATCTAGTAATGAGGAGCAGTACTTC. It specifies CSALKLTGSSNEEQYF.

This clonotype was seen repeatedly, ten times or more. The rearrangement links TRBV20-1 to TRBJ2-7; 7 bases align to TRBD2. J gave up 9 bases and V 5 bases, and 16 bases lay outside the gene matches. Germline V lookup: CDR1 DFQATT, CDR2 SNEGSKA (reference sequence). The CDR3 has 14 amino acids. The CDR3 DNA follows: TGCAGTGCTGGGAGGGGCAGGGAGATCGGAAGGCAGTACTTC. Protein sequence: CSAGRGREIGRQYF.

This clonotype was seen more than once but under ten times. This rearrangement joins TRBV2 to TRBJ2-1; D is ambiguous. CDR1 and CDR2 (germline): SNHLY, FYNNEI. The V end lost 10 bases, the J end lost 1 base, and 5 bases lay between the germline ends. This CDR3 is built from 11 residues. Here the CDR3 DNA reads TGTGCCACAGCTTCCTACAATGAGCAGTTCTTC. Translating it yields CATASYNEQFF.

V is TRBV2 and J is TRBJ2-3; D not certain. The CDR3 extends over 12 amino acids. The germline gives CDR1 SNHLY, CDR2 FYNNEI. V was clipped by 4 bases and J by 0 bases, with 2 bases between them. The CDR3 bases are TGTGCCAGCAGTGGAAGCACAGATACGCAGTATTTT. It yields the protein CASSGSTDTQYF.

This clonotype was detected many times. V and J are TRBV25-1 and TRBJ1-4; a weak D match, TRBD1 (5 bases). This CDR3 region has 16 residues. V was trimmed by 7 bases and J by 5 bases, leaving 20 bases between them. From germline, CDR1 is MGHDK and CDR2 SYGVNS. CDR3 region: CASTTWGTGANEKLFF. In DNA form, the CDR3 reads TGTGCCAGCACGACTTGGGGAACAGGCGCAAATGAAAAACTGTTTTTT.

This clonotype was counted between two and nine times. V is TRBV6-1 and J is TRBJ1-6; possibly TRBD1 for D (5 bases). Germline CDR1 is MNHNS and CDR2 is SASEGT. The CDR3 is made up of 15 amino acids. Trimming took off 1 base at V and 7 bases at J, with 11 bases between the two ends. The CDR3 region has the DNA TGTGCCAGCAGTGAAGTAGGGACGGGGAATTCACCCCTCCACTTT. Amino acid sequence: CASSEVGTGNSPLHF.

This clonotype was seen many times. The J gene is TRBJ2-3, the V gene TRBV6-5; D call uncertain. The CDR3 consists of 14 residues. Trimming removed 2 bases from V and 0 bases from J, with 6 bases in between. The germline CDR1 and CDR2 sequences are MNHEY and SVGAGI. CDR3 protein: CASSYQPSTDTQYF. For the CDR3, the DNA is TGTGCCAGCAGTTACCAACCCAGCACAGATACGCAGTATTTT.

V usage is TRBV27 and J usage is TRBJ2-7; D not resolved. CDR3 length equals 13 residues. The V end was cut by 4 bases, the J end by 5 bases, with 12 bases between. CDR1 MNHEY and CDR2 SMNVEV come from the germline V gene (reference sequence). In DNA, the CDR3 is TGTGCCAGCAGTTCCCAAAACAGTAACGAGCAGTACTTC. This encodes CASSSQNSNEQYF.

This clonotype has only a few counts. The rearrangement uses TRBV5-1 and TRBJ2-7; 9 bases match TRBD1. Germline V CDR1 and CDR2: SGHRS, YFSETQ. The CDR3 runs to 15 residues. J lost 3 bases, V lost 6 bases, and 10 bases had no gene match. The chain's CDR3 is CASTRAPGQGYEQYF. CDR3 DNA: TGCGCCAGCACCCGAGCCCCGGGACAGGGCTACGAGCAGTACTTC.

This clonotype was found a few times. The chain carries TRBV11-1 and TRBJ1-1; D remains unclear. This CDR3 has 13 residues. V was cut by 1 base and J by 0 bases, with 3 bases left in between. CDR1 is SGHAT and CDR2 is FQDESV in the germline V gene (reference sequence). The CDR3 DNA reads TGTGCCAGCAGCTTAGACCTGAACACTGAAGCTTTCTTT. This encodes CASSLDLNTEAFF.

This clonotype came up a few times. The chain carries TRBV2 and TRBJ1-5; D is unresolved. Trimming cost V 7 bases and J 0 bases, with 13 bases left between them. CDR1 and CDR2 from the germline V gene are SNHLY and FYNNEI. CDR3 length equals 15 residues. CDR3 coding DNA: TGTGCCAGCACCAGGACCGGGCATAGCAATCAGCCCCAGCATTTT. Residues: CASTRTGHSNQPQHF.

The chain uses TRBV10-3 and TRBJ2-1; 12 bases line up with TRBD1. Trimming cost V 6 bases and J 5 bases; bases outside gene matches: 8. Germline V gene lookup returns CDR1 ENHRY and CDR2 SYGVKD. The CDR3 has 16 residues. This CDR3 is CAIRSPGQGANNEQFF. The DNA for the CDR3 is TGTGCCATCAGATCTCCGGGACAGGGGGCGAACAATGAGCAGTTCTTC.

This clonotype was detected only a few times. The chain uses TRBV4-2 and TRBJ2-1; unclear D gene. Per germline, CDR1 LGHNA and CDR2 YNFKEQ. CDR3 size: 15 residues. V lost 0 bases and J 4 bases, leaving 10 bases between the germline ends. CDR3 coding DNA: TGTGCCAGCAGCCAAGATTTACAGTTATACAATGAGCAGTTCTTC. It yields the protein CASSQDLQLYNEQFF.

This clonotype was seen only a few times. The gene calls are TRBV7-2 and TRBJ1-4; a weak D match, TRBD1 (6 bases). V shed 3 bases and J shed 7 bases, with 18 bases lying between them. The V gene's germline CDR1 is SGHTA and CDR2 FQGNSA. This CDR3 spans 16 amino acids. CDR3 protein: CASSFTGAANSEKLFF. In DNA form, the CDR3 reads TGTGCCAGCAGCTTTACGGGGGCGGCGAATAGTGAAAAACTGTTTTTT.

This clonotype has ten or more counts. The rearrangement uses TRBV30 and TRBJ2-1; 10 bases map to TRBD2. The CDR3 extends over 13 amino acids. Germline V CDR1 and CDR2: GTSNPN, SVGIG (reference sequence). V shed 1 base and J 10 bases; nucleotides not matched to a gene: 4. For the CDR3, the DNA is TGTGCCTGGAGTGGAGCGGGAGGGAGAGAGCAGTTCTTC. Translation: CAWSGAGGREQFF.

This rearrangement joins TRBV10-3 to TRBJ2-1; D is unclear. Between the trimmed V and J ends, which lost 6 bases and 9 bases, there was a span of 9 bases. CDR1 is ENHRY and CDR2 is SYGVKD in the germline V gene. The CDR3 has 11 amino acids. The CDR3 nucleotides read TGTGCCATCAGCAAGGCTACTGAGCAGTTCTTC. Its translation is CAISKATEQFF.

The chain is built from TRBV20-1 and TRBJ2-5; D remains unclear. Trimming left V 3 bases short and J 8 bases short, with 13 bases between. This CDR3 region has 12 residues. In germline, CDR1 is DFQATT, CDR2 SNEGSKA (reference sequence). CDR3 loop: CSASSTTPTQYF. The CDR3 nucleotides are TGCAGTGCTAGTTCCACCACCCCAACCCAGTACTTC.

This clonotype has a handful of counts. The chain employs TRBV6-1 and TRBJ2-3; TRBD2 agrees at 9 bases. There are 18 residues in the CDR3. CDR1 MNHNS and CDR2 SASEGT come from the germline V gene. V shed 10 bases, J shed 2 bases, and the junction held 19 bases outside the gene matches. CDR3 DNA sequence: TGTGCCACCGCAAACCGGGCTAGCGGGACTTTATCCACAGATACGCAGTATTTT. Amino acid sequence: CATANRASGTLSTDTQYF.